This T cell receptor beta chain was obtained from a study of T cell repertoires in cytomegalovirus infection. A few counts support this clonotype. TCRdb analysed the reads with MiXCR anew, one entry per CDR3 protein. The table lists roughly 250,000 distinct CDR3 sequences, about 20% of them singletons, with 15% to 20% in the top ten. CDR1 is PRHDT, CDR2 FYEKMQ, per germline (reference sequence). V shed 4 bases and J shed 1 base, with 11 bases lying between them. The CDR3 is 15 residues long. The receptor's source is a human donor in good health (CMV status not recorded). Some clones in this sample may be carry-over from other donors' samples. Sequencing used CD8+ T cells from PBMCs. The chain joins TRBV13 to TRBJ2-1; TRBD2 might be the D (6 bases). The CDR3 region is CASSSVGGSYNEQFF. The CDR3 DNA sequence: TGTGCCAGCAGCTCCGTTGGGGGGTCCTACAATGAGCAGTTCTTC.